This T cell receptor (beta chain) was captured in a study of blood T cell repertoires in COVID-19. Study at large: The study drew acute and convalescent COVID-19 samples from the United States, Italy and Spain. T cells, B-cell-depleted T cells, or PBMCs provided the cDNA or gDNA that served as material.

The CDR3 contains 15 residues. V was pared by 4 bases and J by 4 bases, with 16 bases between. Germline CDR1 MGHDK, CDR2 SYGVNS. Study processing details: Cell counts per sample came from amplifying reference gene primers. Repertoires were generated with immunoSEQ multiplex PCR, while TCRdb's copy carries only in-frame clones and drops some. The V and J calls and clone size were taken over from that table, and D and trimming were inferred from the DNA. The data show fewer than 200,000 clones, over 60% seen once. Input material: peripheral blood. This rearrangement joins TRBV25-1 to TRBJ2-5; no definite D call. This receptor was obtained from a woman aged 70-85 years with acute or convalescent COVID-19. The CDR3 DNA follows: TGTGCCAGCAGTGGCGGAAGTATTAGGAGAGAGACCCAGTACTTC. Translating gives CASSGGSIRRETQYF.